The table lists the clone carrying this TCR beta chain with a count of one. Since a much larger clone is just one base distant, this may be a read error. The CDR3 regions of TCR beta were amplified from RNA transcripts. HTBI primers were employed in a first-round RT-PCR of the TCR CDR3. TCRdb processed the multiplex PCR reads anew with MiXCR; each CDR3 protein has one entry. The data hold around 600,000 distinct CDR3 sequences, with 15% to 19% observed a single time. The sample belongs to a study of T cells in Graves' hyperthyroidism and ophthalmopathy. The hyperthyroidism was newly diagnosed and had lasted under 2 months; the patients were aged 18 to 65. The PBMCs studied were ones that came from 10 ml fresh peripheral blood. The length of the CDR3 is 13 residues. Per the germline V gene, CDR1 is KGHSH and CDR2 is LQKENI. Trimming removed 5 bases at V and 7 bases at J, with 14 bases between.

The rearrangement links TRBV18 to TRBJ1-2; a possible D gene is TRBD1 (6 bases). The TCR comes from a woman in her twenties or thirties with Graves' hyperthyroidism. The sequencing sample was made of blood. The CDR3 DNA reads TGTGCCAGCTCAACTACAGGGATCTGTGGCTACACCTTC. This encodes CASSTTGICGYTF.